This TCR beta chain was retrieved from a study of blood T cell repertoires in COVID-19. Study summary: From the United States, Italy and Spain came samples of acute and convalescent COVID-19.

This CDR3 region has 14 residues. The germline V gene has CDR1 MDHEN and CDR2 SYDVKM. Trimming took 7 bases from V and 7 from J, leaving 14 bases between them. The authors' processing: Reference gene primers were amplified, and this amplification served to estimate nucleated cell counts. Some clones are missing from TCRdb's copy, which holds only in-frame ones; the method was immunoSEQ multiplex PCR. V, J and clone size are those of that table, while D and trimming were read from the DNA. The sample carries about 160,000 clones, 85% to 95% recorded once. The sample comprised peripheral blood. The receptor was isolated from a woman in her forties or fifties with acute or convalescent COVID-19. This rearrangement joins TRBV28 to TRBJ1-6, with D maybe TRBD1 (6 bases). As DNA, the CDR3 is TGTGCCAGCATGCGGGGGCAAACGAATTCACCCCTCCACTTT. Amino acid sequence: CASMRGQTNSPLHF.